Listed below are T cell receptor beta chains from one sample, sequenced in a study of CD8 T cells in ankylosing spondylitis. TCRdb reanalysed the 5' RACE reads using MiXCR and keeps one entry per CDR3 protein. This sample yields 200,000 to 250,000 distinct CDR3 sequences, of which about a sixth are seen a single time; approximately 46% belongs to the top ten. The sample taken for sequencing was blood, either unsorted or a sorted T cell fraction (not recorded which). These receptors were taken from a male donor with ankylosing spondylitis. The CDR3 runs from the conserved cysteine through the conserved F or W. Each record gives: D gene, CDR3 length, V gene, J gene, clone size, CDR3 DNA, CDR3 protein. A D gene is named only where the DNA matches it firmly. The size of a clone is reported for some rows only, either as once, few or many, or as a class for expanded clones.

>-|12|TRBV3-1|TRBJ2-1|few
TGTGCCACGGGGGGCCTCTACAATGAGCAGTTCTTC
CATGGLYNEQFF
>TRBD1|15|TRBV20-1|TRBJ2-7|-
TGCAGTGCTAGAGATCTCTTACAGGGGGCCTACGAGCAGTACTTC
CSARDLLQGAYEQYF
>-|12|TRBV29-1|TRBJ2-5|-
TGCAGCGTCACCGCGGGCTTAGAGACCCAGTACTTC
CSVTAGLETQYF
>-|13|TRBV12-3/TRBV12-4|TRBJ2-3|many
TGTGCCAGCACCCCTACTGGCACAGATACGCAGTATTTT
CASTPTGTDTQYF
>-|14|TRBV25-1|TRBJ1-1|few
TGTGCCAGCAGTGAACCGAGGGAGAACACTGAAGCTTTCTTT
CASSEPRENTEAFF
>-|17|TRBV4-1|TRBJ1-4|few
TGCGCCAGCAGCCAACAGGGGAACTTACGAACTAATGAAAAACTGTTTTTT
CASSQQGNLRTNEKLFF
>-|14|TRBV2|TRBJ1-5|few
TGTGCCAGCAGTGAATCGGGTGGGAATCAGCCCCAGCATTTT
CASSESGGNQPQHF
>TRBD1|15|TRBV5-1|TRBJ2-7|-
TGCGCCAGCAGCTTTTCCGGGACAGGGGAGAGCGAGCAGTACTTC
CASSFSGTGESEQYF
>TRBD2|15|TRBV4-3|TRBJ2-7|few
TGCGCCAGCAGCCAAGATGTGGCGGGAGAGGGGGAGCAGTACTTC
CASSQDVAGEGEQYF
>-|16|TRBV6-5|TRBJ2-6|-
TGTGCCAGCAGTTCGACTCCGGGGTCTGGGGCCAACGTCCTGACTTTC
CASSSTPGSGANVLTF
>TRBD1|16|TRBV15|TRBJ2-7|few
TGTGCCACCAGCAGAGATCTCGACAGGGGGTGGAACGAGCAGTACTTC
CATSRDLDRGWNEQYF
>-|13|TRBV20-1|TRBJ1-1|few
TGCAGTGCTAGGGAGAGGGATTGGACTGAAGCTTTCTTT
CSARERDWTEAFF
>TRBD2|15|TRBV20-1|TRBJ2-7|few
TGCAGTGCTAGAGATACAGGACTAGCGGAGTACGAGCAGTACTTC
CSARDTGLAEYEQYF
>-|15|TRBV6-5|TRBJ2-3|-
TGTGCCAGCAGTTTGGGGGCCGGAGGGGGAGATACGCAGTATTTT
CASSLGAGGGDTQYF
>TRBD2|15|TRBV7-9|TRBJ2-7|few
TGTGCCAGCAGCCCAGCGGGAGCCCTCTCCTACGAGCAGTACTTC
CASSPAGALSYEQYF
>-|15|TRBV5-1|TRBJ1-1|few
TGCGCCAGCAGCTCGGCCGGCGTTATGAACACTGAAGCTTTCTTT
CASSSAGVMNTEAFF
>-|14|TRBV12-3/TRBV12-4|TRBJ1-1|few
TGTGCCAGCAGTCCTTGGGGAAAGAACACTGAAGCTTTCTTT
CASSPWGKNTEAFF
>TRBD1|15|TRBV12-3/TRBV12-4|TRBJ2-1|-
TGTGCCAGCAGTTTCCCGGGACAGGGGATCCATGAGCAGTTCTTC
CASSFPGQGIHEQFF
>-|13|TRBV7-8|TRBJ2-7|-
TGTGCCAGCAGCGGGGGAGGGGGGCGCGAGCAGTACTTC
CASSGGGGREQYF
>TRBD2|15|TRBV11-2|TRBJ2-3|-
TGTGCCATCCCTGTTCCGGGACTAGCGCGAAATACGCAGTATTTT
CAIPVPGLARNTQYF
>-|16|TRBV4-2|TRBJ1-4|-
TGTGCCAGCAGCCAAGATATGGGGACGGGAAATGAAAAACTGTTTTTT
CASSQDMGTGNEKLFF
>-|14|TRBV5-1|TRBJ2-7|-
TGCGCCAGCAGCTTTGCCGACACCGCCTACGAGCAGTACTTC
CASSFADTAYEQYF
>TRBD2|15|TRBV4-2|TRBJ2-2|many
TGTGCCAGCAGCCATCCGACTAGCGTCACCGGGGAGCTGTTTTTT
CASSHPTSVTGELFF
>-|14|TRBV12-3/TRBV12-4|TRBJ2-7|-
TGTGCCAGCAGTCCTCCTCTCCAGGAACACGAGCAGTACTTC
CASSPPLQEHEQYF
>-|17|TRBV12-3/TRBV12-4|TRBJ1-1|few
TGTGCCAGCAGTCCCAGGACAGCCCGCGTTCTGAACACTGAAGCTTTCTTT
CASSPRTARVLNTEAFF
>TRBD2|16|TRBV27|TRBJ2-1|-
TGTGCCAGCAGTAAAATAGCGGGAGCCCCCCTCAATGAGCAGTTCTTC
CASSKIAGAPLNEQFF
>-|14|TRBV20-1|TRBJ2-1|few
TGCAGTGCTAGAGACGAAGAAATGTACAATGAGCAGTTCTTC
CSARDEEMYNEQFF
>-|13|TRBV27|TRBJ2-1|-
TGTGCCAGCAGGGGCCTCTCCTACAATGAGCAGTTCTTC
CASRGLSYNEQFF
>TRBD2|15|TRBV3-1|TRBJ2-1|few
TGTGCCAGCAGCCCCGGGGTAGCGGGACACAATGAGCAGTTCTTC
CASSPGVAGHNEQFF
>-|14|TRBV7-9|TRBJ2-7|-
TGTGCCACCGCCCCGCCGGCAGGGGCCTACGAGCAGTACTTC
CATAPPAGAYEQYF
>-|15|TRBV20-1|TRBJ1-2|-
TGCAGTGCTAGAGAGTTAGGGGGACTCGACTATGGCTACACCTTC
CSARELGGLDYGYTF
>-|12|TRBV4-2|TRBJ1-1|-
TGTGCCAGCAGCCAAGGCAACGCTGAAGCTTTCTTT
CASSQGNAEAFF